Included here is one T cell receptor beta chain sequence, with context. Using immunoSEQ multiplex PCR, the repertoire was profiled, and TCRdb retains in-frame clones only, with some absent. Here the sample spans about 300,000 clones, more than 70% being singletons. The sample originates from a study of blood T cell repertoires in COVID-19. Across the study: Sites across the United States, Italy and Spain contributed samples from acute and convalescent COVID-19.

The sequencing input was peripheral blood. This sequence was found in a woman aged 25 to 39 who had recovered from COVID-19.

The CDR3 loop is CASSQDRGYYGYTF. Written as DNA, the CDR3 is TGTGCCAGCAGCCAAGATCGGGGGTACTATGGCTACACCTTC. The rearrangement uses TRBV14 and TRBJ1-2; tentative D call: TRBD1 (5 bases). In germline, CDR1 is SGHDN, CDR2 FVKESK. CDR3 length: 14 amino acids. V shed 0 bases and J shed 3 bases, with 8 bases lying between them.